The text below deals with one T cell receptor (beta chain). V was clipped by 3 bases and J by 0 bases, with 15 bases between them. Germline assignment: CDR1 SGHAT and CDR2 FQNNGV. The CDR3 has 17 residues. The data belong to a study of blood T cell repertoires in COVID-19. Looking at the study overall: The United States, Italy and Spain were the sources of the acute and convalescent COVID-19 samples. Sample material is recorded as cDNA or gDNA derived from T cells, B-cell-depleted T cells, or PBMCs.

In the original analysis: Estimated nucleated cell counts came from reference gene primer amplification. Clones were sequenced by immunoSEQ multiplex PCR, and TCRdb holds only the in-frame ones, with some missing. D and trimming come from the DNA, and the V and J calls and clone size come from that table. Of approximately 170,000 clones listed, about four fifths are singletons. This TCR came from a man between 65 and 85 years old with active or convalescent COVID-19. Sample: peripheral blood. The J gene is TRBJ1-5, the V gene TRBV11-2; a possible D gene is TRBD1 (6 bases). The CDR3 reads CASSLLGHSYSNQPQHF. CDR3 in DNA: TGTGCCAGCAGCTTGTTGGGACACTCGTATAGCAATCAGCCCCAGCATTTT.